The TCR beta chain described here comes from a study of response to subunit inactivated influenza vaccine. From germline, CDR1 is LNHDA and CDR2 SQIVND (reference sequence). Trimming shortened V by 5 bases and J by 0 bases, and 13 bases separated the two germline ends. CDR3 length equals 15 residues. Study results and limitations: The authors suggested that every seasonal influenza vaccination recruits few new T cells.

TCRdb re-analysed the RT-PCR reads in MiXCR, keeping a single row per CDR3 protein. The table has about half a million distinct CDR3 sequences, 7.6% seen once; the top ten hold over 10%. With respect to this clonotype: The antigen is not known.

The input for sequencing was PBMCs from blood, taken 23 months after vaccination. This TCR derives from a man aged 45-69 years who received an inactivated influenza vaccine. J is TRBJ1-1 and V is TRBV19; no clear D. This chain's CDR3 is CASSAQELVNTEAFF. The DNA of the CDR3 is TGTGCCAGTAGTGCCCAGGAACTGGTGAACACTGAAGCTTTCTTT. The variable domain in full, with the rest retrieved from reference TRBV19 and TRBJ1-1, is DGGITQSPKYLFRKEGQNVTLSCEQNLNHDAMYWYRQDPGQGLRLIYYSQIVNDFQKGDIAEGYSVSREKKESFPLTVTSAQKNPTAFYLCASSAQELVNTEAFFGQGTRLTVV.